These T cell receptor beta chains were read from a single sample in a study of cytomegalovirus exposure and HLA in healthy donors. Some clones are missing from TCRdb's copy, which holds only in-frame ones; the method was immunoSEQ multiplex PCR. The sample holds around 130,000 clones, 75% to 90% seen once. Sequenced input: PBMCs. The receptors derive from a woman in her thirties or forties in good health and CMV-seropositive. Each CDR3 is given without its conserved first and last residue.

J | V | CDR3
TRBJ2-1 | TRBV5-1 | ASSLSSGGGEQF
TRBJ1-1 | TRBV2 | ASKSQGSTEAF
TRBJ2-7 | TRBV30 | AWSVVGGLGEQY
TRBJ1-5 | TRBV27 | ASSFQPPLSVTGRNQPQH
TRBJ2-5 | TRBV30 | AWSPSGGEAETQY
TRBJ2-3 | TRBV27 | ASSLSLADTDTQY
TRBJ1-2 | TRBV30 | AWNGGRGYGYT
TRBJ2-1 | TRBV10-3 | AISVGQSHNEQF
TRBJ2-7 | TRBV6-6 | ASRPRDRGNEQY
TRBJ1-5 | TRBV6-5 | ASSYSGGGNQPQH
TRBJ2-2 | TRBV15 | ATSAALAGGITGELF
TRBJ1-3 | TRBV7-9 | ASSAQRGNTIY
TRBJ2-4 | TRBV5-6 | ASSRRGGAKNIQY
TRBJ2-3 | TRBV4-2 | ASSPTSGSPDTQY
TRBJ2-1 | TRBV25-1 | ASTAAGSTLRGQF
TRBJ2-1 | TRBV7-2 | ASSKLAGDHNEQF
TRBJ1-1 | TRBV18 | ASSPTEGNTEAF
TRBJ2-2 | TRBV2 | ASSEGTSRTGELF